This TCR beta chain was recovered during a study of blood T cell repertoires in COVID-19. Overall study: Researchers got acute and convalescent COVID-19 samples from the United States, Italy and Spain. Sources were T cells, B-cell-depleted T cells, or PBMCs; the material itself was cDNA or gDNA.

This clone was found once. Source study methods: Amplification with reference gene primers provided the estimates of nucleated cell counts. Measured with immunoSEQ multiplex PCR; TCRdb has only the in-frame clones, and not every one. From that table come the V and J calls and clone size; the DNA was used to work out D and trimming. The data contain over 100,000 clones, approximately 80% of them singletons. CDR3 length: 15 residues. In germline, CDR1 is KGHSH, CDR2 LQKENI. J lost 6 bases, V lost 2 bases, and 7 bases had no gene match. This sequence originates from a woman aged 55-69 years with active or convalescent COVID-19. This chain uses TRBV18 with TRBJ2-1, with TRBD1 identical over 7 bases. Source material: peripheral blood. In DNA form, the CDR3 reads TGTGCCAGCTCACCAGACAGGGCGAGTGGCAATGAGCAGTTCTTC. Its translation: CASSPDRASGNEQFF.